Shown below are 3 T cell receptor beta chains from a single sample sequenced in a study of OX40 agonist ivuxolimab in advanced cancers. Repertoires were generated with immunoSEQ multiplex PCR, while TCRdb's copy carries only in-frame clones and drops some. The sample includes 60,000 to 70,000 clones, about nine tenths of them seen just once. Sequenced material: CD4+ or CD8+ T cells sorted from blood, taken in a trial of the OX40 agonist ivuxolimab. Receptors were obtained from an adult with an advanced solid tumor such as melanoma, head and neck, liver or kidney cancer.

The chain couples TRBV28 to TRBJ2-7; TRBD2 agrees at 7 bases. V lost 6 bases to trimming and J lost 0 bases; unmatched junction nucleotides: 11. This CDR3 has 16 amino acids. Germline V gives CDR1 MDHEN, CDR2 SYDVKM. The CDR3 region is CASRVGGGASSYEQYF. CDR3 nucleotides: TGTGCCAGCAGAGTTGGGGGAGGGGCGAGCTCCTACGAGCAGTACTTC.

The gene calls are TRBV18 and TRBJ2-7; D gene ambiguous. CDR3 length equals 14 residues. Trimming pared 3 bases from V and 2 bases from J, leaving 11 bases between. Germline V gene sequence: CDR1 KGHSH, CDR2 LQKENI. This CDR3 is CASSPRTDPYEQYF. The CDR3 DNA reads as TGTGCCAGCTCACCCAGAACGGATCCCTACGAGCAGTACTTC. The whole variable domain, remainder taken from reference TRBV18 and TRBJ2-7, is NAGVMQNPRHLVRRRGQEARLRCSPMKGHSHVYWYRQLPEEGLKFMVYLQKENIIDESGMPKERFSAEFPKEGPSILRIQQVVRGDSAAYFCASSPRTDPYEQYFGPGTRLTVT.

This chain links TRBV7-2 with TRBJ1-6, with 9 bases that match TRBD1. The CDR3 totals 16 residues. In germline, CDR1 is SGHTA, CDR2 FQGNSA. Losses at the gene ends were 1 base for V and 9 bases for J; bases not matched to a gene: 7. DNA of the CDR3: TGTGCCAGCAGCTTAGGTACAGGGGGCGCGGGTTCACCCCTCCACTTT. Protein: CASSLGTGGAGSPLHF.